Below, 26 T cell receptor beta chains from the same sample are listed, as sequenced in a study of OX40 agonist ivuxolimab in advanced cancers. Here immunoSEQ multiplex PCR was the method, and the copy in TCRdb shows in-frame clones only, minus some. The sample has under 140,000 clones, approximately 89% seen once. The sample here was CD4+ or CD8+ T cells sorted from blood, taken in a trial of the OX40 agonist ivuxolimab. The receptors stem from an adult with an advanced solid tumor such as melanoma, head and neck, liver or kidney cancer.

V is TRBV4-2 and J is TRBJ1-5, with D tentatively TRBD1 (6 bases). V lost 2 bases to trimming and J lost 2 bases, with 25 bases between them. The CDR3 spans 20 residues. CDR1 and CDR2 (germline): LGHNA, YNFKEQ. The CDR3: CASSQIYVGGQGMGNQPQHF. The CDR3 nucleotides are TGTGCCAGCAGCCAAATCTATGTCGGGGGGCAGGGAATGGGCAATCAGCCCCAGCATTTT.

The genes are TRBV10-3 and TRBJ1-3; unclear D gene. The germline CDR1 and CDR2 sequences are ENHRY and SYGVKD. The CDR3 consists of 16 residues. V lost 3 bases, J lost 1 base, and 13 bases lay in between. The CDR3 DNA is TGTGCCATCAGTGACCGTGGTGGAAGGTCTGGAAACACCATATATTTT. It specifies CAISDRGGRSGNTIYF.

DNA of the CDR3: TGTGCCAGCAGGGCCGGGACTGCCGTACATACGCAGTATTTT. It yields the protein CASRAGTAVHTQYF. The chain couples TRBV28 to TRBJ2-3, with D perhaps matching TRBD2 (6 bases). This CDR3 region has 14 residues. V was shortened by 6 bases and J by 7 bases, with 17 bases between the two germline ends. From germline, CDR1 is MDHEN and CDR2 SYDVKM.

This chain uses TRBV5-4 with TRBJ1-6, with D possibly TRBD1 on 6 matching bases. CDR1 SGHNT and CDR2 YYREEE come from the germline V gene (reference sequence). The CDR3 sequence is 14 residues long. V shed 6 bases and J shed 7 bases, with 14 bases lying between them. The CDR3 protein is CASTPGQGNSPLHF. The DNA of the CDR3 is TGTGCCAGCACCCCCGGGCAGGGGAATTCACCCCTCCACTTT.

V is TRBV2 and J is TRBJ2-7; 15 positions agree with TRBD2. Trimming took 5 bases from V and 4 from J; bases not matched to a gene: 3. This CDR3 has 15 amino acids. Germline V gene data show CDR1 as SNHLY and CDR2 as FYNNEI. The CDR3 nucleotides are TGTGCCAGCAGTCTCGGACTAGCGGGAGGGTACGAGCAGTACTTC. This sequence encodes CASSLGLAGGYEQYF. The whole variable domain, filled in from reference TRBV2 and TRBJ2-7, reads EPEVTQTPSHQVTQMGQEVILRCVPISNHLYFYWYRQILGQKVEFLVSFYNNEISEKSEIFDDQFSVERPDGSNFTLKIRSTKLEDSAMYFCASSLGLAGGYEQYFGPGTRLTVT.

This clone was recorded once. J is TRBJ1-2 and V is TRBV15; 8 nucleotides agree with TRBD1. CDR1 is LNHNV and CDR2 is YYDKDF in the germline V gene (reference sequence). This CDR3 comprises 15 residues. V gave up 1 base and J gave up 5 bases; unmatched junction bases: 6. Written as DNA, the CDR3 is TGTGCCACCAGCAGAGCACTAGACAGGGGATATGGCTACACCTTC. This translates into CATSRALDRGYGYTF.

Notes on this clone: This sample includes further DNA sequences coding for the same CDR3. The V and J genes are TRBV5-1 and TRBJ1-4, with D unresolved. The V end was cut by 0 bases, the J end by 1 base, with 1 base between. Germline V lookup: CDR1 SGHRS, CDR2 YFSETQ. The CDR3 totals 13 residues. In DNA form, the CDR3 reads TGCGCCAGCAGCTTGGGAACTAATGAAAAACTGTTTTTT. Its translation is CASSLGTNEKLFF.

This clone came up a few times. The V gene is TRBV7-2, the J gene TRBJ2-2; the match to TRBD1 covers 8 bases. This CDR3 is 16 amino acids long. The ends lost 5 bases at V and 3 bases at J; junction bases unmatched: 8. Germline CDR1 is SGHTA and CDR2 is FQGNSA. DNA for the CDR3: TGTGCCAGCAGCCGCAGGACAGGGCTGGACACCGGGGAGCTGTTTTTT. The encoded protein is CASSRRTGLDTGELFF.

The chain is built from TRBV28 and TRBJ1-1, with D maybe TRBD1 (5 bases). Germline CDR1 and CDR2: MDHEN and SYDVKM. The V end lost 3 bases, the J end lost 3 bases, and 17 bases lay between the germline ends. The length of the CDR3 is 16 residues. The CDR3 DNA reads TGTGCCAGCAGTTTCGACAGCATCCTTCTTTACACTGAAGCTTTCTTT. It translates to CASSFDSILLYTEAFF.

This chain connects TRBV9 to TRBJ2-7; the match to TRBD2 covers 7 bases. The CDR3 totals 19 residues. Germline CDR1 reads SGDLS; CDR2 reads YYNGEE. The trim removed 0 bases at V and 7 bases at J, leaving 22 bases unmatched. CDR3 coding DNA: TGTGCCAGCAGCGTAGCTACTGGGAGGACTTCGGCGGGAGTACTTGAGCAGTACTTC. This sequence encodes CASSVATGRTSAGVLEQYF.

The chain couples TRBV2 to TRBJ2-5, with D possibly being TRBD1 (6 bases). The CDR3 runs 14 residues. Deletions cut 4 bases from V and 1 base from J, with 10 bases between. In germline, CDR1 is SNHLY, CDR2 FYNNEI. CDR3 in amino acids: CASSVDRSQETQYF. The CDR3 nucleotides read TGTGCCAGCAGTGTGGACAGAAGCCAAGAGACCCAGTACTTC.

The chain couples TRBV6-1 to TRBJ1-4; D is possibly TRBD1 (6 bases). Trimming shortened V by 6 bases and J by 8 bases, and 13 bases separated the two germline ends. In germline, CDR1 is MNHNS, CDR2 SASEGT. This CDR3 is 13 amino acids long. The CDR3 DNA reads TGTGCCAGCAGGACTTCCGGACAGGAAAAACTGTTTTTT. Protein: CASRTSGQEKLFF.

The rearrangement links TRBV5-5 to TRBJ2-5; perhaps TRBD2 as D (6 bases). Germline CDR1 and CDR2: SGHKS and YYEKEE (reference sequence). The CDR3 length is 15 residues. Trimming stripped 4 bases from V and 2 bases from J, with 15 bases between. The CDR3 loop is CASSGGTANQETQYF. As DNA, the CDR3 is TGTGCCAGCAGCGGGGGGACTGCAAATCAAGAGACCCAGTACTTC. Using reference TRBV5-5 and TRBJ2-5 for the parts outside the CDR3, the full variable domain is DAGVTQSPTHLIKTRGQQVTLRCSPISGHKSVSWYQQVLGQGPQFIFQYYEKEERGRGNFPDRFSARQFPNYSSELNVNALLLGDSALYLCASSGGTANQETQYFGPGTRLLVL.

V is TRBV27 and J is TRBJ1-5; no clear D gene. The CDR3 loop spans 16 amino acids. Trimming left V 6 bases short and J 2 bases short, with 17 bases between. The germline V gene has CDR1 MNHEY and CDR2 SMNVEV (reference sequence). The CDR3 sequence: CASSRRPWDRNQPQHF. The CDR3 coding sequence is TGTGCCAGCAGCCGCCGACCTTGGGATCGCAATCAGCCCCAGCATTTT.

V gene TRBV2 combines with J gene TRBJ1-2; the D is unclear. Germline V lookup: CDR1 SNHLY, CDR2 FYNNEI. This CDR3 is built from 12 residues. V lost 8 bases, J lost 3 bases, and 10 bases lay in between. CDR3: CASSEEDYGYTF. In DNA form, the CDR3 reads TGTGCCAGCTCGGAGGAGGACTATGGCTACACCTTC.

This clone has only one observation. The V gene is TRBV18, the J gene TRBJ1-1, with unresolved D. The germline V and J ends were trimmed by 6 bases and 1 base, with 15 bases remaining between them. From germline, CDR1 is KGHSH and CDR2 LQKENI. CDR3 length: 15 residues. The CDR3 protein is CASSKNHQANTEAFF. The CDR3 bases are TGTGCCAGCTCCAAAAACCACCAGGCGAACACTGAAGCTTTCTTT.

The count of this clone is one. The rearrangement uses TRBV27 and TRBJ1-5, with D maybe TRBD1 (5 bases). In germline, CDR1 is MNHEY, CDR2 SMNVEV (reference sequence). The CDR3 sequence is 14 residues long. V was shortened by 6 bases and J by 2 bases, with 11 bases between the two germline ends. Here the CDR3 reads CASRRGERNQPQHF. For the CDR3, the DNA is TGTGCCAGCAGAAGAGGGGAACGCAATCAGCCCCAGCATTTT.

V and J are TRBV6-1 and TRBJ2-7; TRBD2 matches 10 bases. Germline CDR1 reads MNHNS; CDR2 reads SASEGT. The V segment lost 6 bases and the J segment 5 bases; nucleotides outside the gene matches: 7. This CDR3 has 14 amino acids. The CDR3 sequence is CASRDSGRHDEQYF. Here the CDR3 DNA reads TGTGCCAGCAGAGATAGCGGGAGGCACGACGAGCAGTACTTC.

This chain joins TRBV27 and TRBJ2-2, with 7 bases fitting TRBD1. V was clipped by 4 bases and J by 6 bases; unmatched bases: 5. CDR3 size: 14 residues. From germline, CDR1 is MNHEY and CDR2 SMNVEV (reference sequence). This CDR3 is CASSSTGIPGELFF. The CDR3 nucleotides read TGTGCCAGCAGTTCGACAGGGATACCCGGGGAGCTGTTTTTT.

The chain couples TRBV15 to TRBJ1-3; D is unresolved. Trimming stripped 0 bases from V and 0 bases from J, with 12 bases between. The CDR3 loop spans 17 amino acids. CDR1 and CDR2 (germline): LNHNV, YYDKDF (reference sequence). As DNA, the CDR3 is TGTGCCACCAGCAGAGATTTAAGATCCCGCTCTGGAAACACCATATATTTT. It encodes CATSRDLRSRSGNTIYF.

The count of this clone is one. The rearrangement joins TRBV9 to TRBJ2-7; 7 bases align to TRBD1. The junction had 5 bases not matched to a gene; V was cut back by 2 bases and J by 3 bases. The CDR3 loop spans 14 amino acids. Germline CDR1 reads SGDLS; CDR2 reads YYNGEE. CDR3 loop: CASSVGQKNYEQYF. CDR3 bases: TGTGCCAGCAGCGTGGGACAGAAAAACTACGAGCAGTACTTC.

The rearrangement links TRBV18 to TRBJ1-1, with TRBD1 identical over 10 bases. The CDR3 has 17 residues. V lost 4 bases to trimming and J lost 0 bases; unmatched junction nucleotides: 8. Germline V gene data show CDR1 as KGHSH and CDR2 as LQKENI. The CDR3 loop reads CASSQRGTGALNTEAFF. CDR3 nucleotides: TGTGCCAGCTCACAAAGGGGGACAGGGGCGCTGAACACTGAAGCTTTCTTT. The full variable domain, rest sourced from reference TRBV18 and TRBJ1-1, is NAGVMQNPRHLVRRRGQEARLRCSPMKGHSHVYWYRQLPEEGLKFMVYLQKENIIDESGMPKERFSAEFPKEGPSILRIQQVVRGDSAAYFCASSQRGTGALNTEAFFGQGTRLTVV.

This sequence joins TRBV5-5 and TRBJ2-2, with D possibly called TRBD1 or TRBD2 (6 bases each). V was trimmed by 1 base and J by 5 bases, leaving 21 bases between them. The CDR3 runs to 18 residues. CDR1 and CDR2 from the germline V gene are SGHKS and YYEKEE (reference sequence). CDR3 in DNA: TGTGCCAGCAGCTTGTTCCCCTTGGGCAGGGGAGGTACCGGGGAGCTGTTTTTT. Protein sequence: CASSLFPLGRGGTGELFF.

The chain carries TRBV11-2 and TRBJ1-1; D is uncertain. V was cut by 3 bases and J by 0 bases, with 17 bases left in between. Germline V gene sequence: CDR1 SGHAT, CDR2 FQNNGV. The CDR3 runs to 17 residues. The CDR3 region is CASSFLSIRALNTEAFF. The CDR3 DNA follows: TGTGCCAGCAGCTTTCTGAGTATCCGGGCCTTGAACACTGAAGCTTTCTTT.

This sequence joins TRBV30 and TRBJ1-1, with 8 bases aligning to TRBD1. The CDR3 consists of 15 residues. CDR1 and CDR2 from the germline V gene are GTSNPN and SVGIG (reference sequence). J gave up 4 bases and V 2 bases, and 9 bases lay outside the gene matches. CDR3 coding DNA: TGTGCCTGGAGTCCAAACAGGGGGTTAGCCACTGAAGCTTTCTTT. Translating gives CAWSPNRGLATEAFF.

The rearrangement joins TRBV7-6 to TRBJ2-1; 12 bases align to TRBD2. The V segment lost 5 bases and the J segment 5 bases; nucleotides outside the gene matches: 13. Germline values: CDR1 SGHVS, CDR2 FNYEAQ. The CDR3 is made up of 18 amino acids. The CDR3 DNA sequence: TGTGCCAGCAGCGCATCCGCCGGGACTAGCGGGTTACACAATGAGCAGTTCTTC. Residues: CASSASAGTSGLHNEQFF. The entire variable domain, with the rest obtained from reference TRBV7-6 and TRBJ2-1, is as follows: GAGVSQSPRYKVTKRGQDVALRCDPISGHVSLYWYRQALGQGPEFLTYFNYEAQQDKSGLPNDRFSAERPEGSISTLTIQRTEQRDSAMYRCASSASAGTSGLHNEQFFGPGTRLTVL.